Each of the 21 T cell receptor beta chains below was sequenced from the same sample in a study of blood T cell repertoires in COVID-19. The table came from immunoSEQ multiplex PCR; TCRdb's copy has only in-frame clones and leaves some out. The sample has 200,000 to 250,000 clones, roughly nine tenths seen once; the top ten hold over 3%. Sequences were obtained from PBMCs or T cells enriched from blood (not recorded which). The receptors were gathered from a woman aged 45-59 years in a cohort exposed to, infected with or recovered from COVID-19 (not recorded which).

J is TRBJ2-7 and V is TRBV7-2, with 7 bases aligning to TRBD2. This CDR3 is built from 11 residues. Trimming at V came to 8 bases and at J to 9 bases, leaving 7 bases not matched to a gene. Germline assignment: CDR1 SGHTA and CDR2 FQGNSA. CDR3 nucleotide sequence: TGTGCCAGCCCCGGCGGGGGAGGGCAGTACTTC. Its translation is CASPGGGGQYF. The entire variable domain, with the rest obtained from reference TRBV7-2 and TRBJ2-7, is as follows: GAGVSQSPSNKVTEKGKDVELRCDPISGHTALYWYRQSLGQGLEFLIYFQGNSAPDKSGLPSDRFSAERTGGSVSTLTIQRTQQEDSAVYLCASPGGGGQYFGPGTRLTVT.

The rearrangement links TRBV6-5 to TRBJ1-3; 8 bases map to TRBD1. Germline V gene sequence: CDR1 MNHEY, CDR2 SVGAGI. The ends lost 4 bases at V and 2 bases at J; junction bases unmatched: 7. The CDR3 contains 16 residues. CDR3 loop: CASSSTDRGPGNTIYF. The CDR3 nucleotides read TGTGCCAGCAGTTCAACAGACAGGGGACCTGGAAACACCATATATTTT.

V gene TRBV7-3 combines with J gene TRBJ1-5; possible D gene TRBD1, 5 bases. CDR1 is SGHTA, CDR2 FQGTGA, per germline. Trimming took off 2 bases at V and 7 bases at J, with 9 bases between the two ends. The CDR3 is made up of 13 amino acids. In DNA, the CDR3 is TGTGCCAGCAGCTTAGGGACTGGCCAGCCCCAGCATTTT. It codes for CASSLGTGQPQHF.

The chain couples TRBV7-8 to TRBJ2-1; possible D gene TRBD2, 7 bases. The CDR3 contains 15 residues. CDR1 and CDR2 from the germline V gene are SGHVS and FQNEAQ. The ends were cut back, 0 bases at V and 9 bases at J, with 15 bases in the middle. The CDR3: CASSLAGGPQSEQFF. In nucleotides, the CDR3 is TGTGCCAGCAGCTTAGCGGGGGGGCCTCAGAGTGAGCAGTTCTTC.

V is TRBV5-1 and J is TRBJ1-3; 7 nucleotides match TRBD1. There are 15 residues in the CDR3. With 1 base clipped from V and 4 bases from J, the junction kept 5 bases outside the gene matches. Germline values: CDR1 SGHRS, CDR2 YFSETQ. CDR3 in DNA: TGCGCCAGCAGCTTGTCTGGACAGGCGGGAAACACCATATATTTT. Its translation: CASSLSGQAGNTIYF. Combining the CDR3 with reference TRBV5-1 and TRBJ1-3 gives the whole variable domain KAGVTQTPRYLIKTRGQQVTLSCSPISGHRSVSWYQQTPGQGLQFLFEYFSETQRNKGNFPGRFSGRQFSNSRSEMNVSTLELGDSALYLCASSLSGQAGNTIYFGEGSWLTVV.

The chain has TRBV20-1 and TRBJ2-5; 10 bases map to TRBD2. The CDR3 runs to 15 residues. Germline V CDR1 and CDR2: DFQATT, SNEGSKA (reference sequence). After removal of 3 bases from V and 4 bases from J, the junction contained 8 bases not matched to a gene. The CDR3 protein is CSASFLAGVSETQYF. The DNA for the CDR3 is TGCAGTGCTAGTTTTCTAGCGGGGGTGTCAGAGACCCAGTACTTC.

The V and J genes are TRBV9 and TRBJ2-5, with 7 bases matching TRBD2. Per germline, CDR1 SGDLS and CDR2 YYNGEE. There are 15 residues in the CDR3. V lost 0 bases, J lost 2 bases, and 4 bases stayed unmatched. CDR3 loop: CASSVGFSGQETQYF. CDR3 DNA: TGTGCCAGCAGCGTAGGTTTTAGCGGGCAAGAGACCCAGTACTTC.

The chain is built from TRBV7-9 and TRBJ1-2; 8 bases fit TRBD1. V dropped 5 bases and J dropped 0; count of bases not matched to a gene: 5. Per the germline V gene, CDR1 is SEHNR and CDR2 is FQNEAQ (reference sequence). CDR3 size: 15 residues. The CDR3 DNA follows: TGTGCCAGCAGCACTCAGGACAGGGCTAACTATGGCTACACCTTC. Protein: CASSTQDRANYGYTF.

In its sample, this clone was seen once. In nucleotides, the CDR3 is TGTGCCAGCAGCCCCCTAGCGGGGGCGAACACCGGGGAGCTGTTTTTT. This encodes CASSPLAGANTGELFF. The chain couples TRBV5-6 to TRBJ2-2; 10 positions agree with TRBD2. Unmatched junction bases numbered 3, after V lost 4 bases and J lost 0 bases. This CDR3 has 16 residues. CDR1 and CDR2 (germline): SGHDT, YYEEEE.

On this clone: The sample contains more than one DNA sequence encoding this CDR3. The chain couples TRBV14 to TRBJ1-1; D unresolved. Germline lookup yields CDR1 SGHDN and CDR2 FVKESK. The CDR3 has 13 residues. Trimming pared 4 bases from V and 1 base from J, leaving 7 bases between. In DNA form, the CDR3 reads TGTGCCAGCAGCCTGGCGGGGAACACTGAAGCTTTCTTT. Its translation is CASSLAGNTEAFF.

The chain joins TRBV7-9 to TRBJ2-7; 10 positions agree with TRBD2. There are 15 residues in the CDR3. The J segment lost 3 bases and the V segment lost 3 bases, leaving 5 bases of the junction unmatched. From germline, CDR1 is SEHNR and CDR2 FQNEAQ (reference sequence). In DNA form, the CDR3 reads TGTGCCAGCAGCTTCCCACTAGCGGGGCTCTACGAGCAGTACTTC. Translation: CASSFPLAGLYEQYF.

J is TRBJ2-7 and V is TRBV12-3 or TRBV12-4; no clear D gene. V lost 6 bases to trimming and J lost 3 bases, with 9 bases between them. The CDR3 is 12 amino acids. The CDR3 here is CASSLGSYEQYF. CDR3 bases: TGTGCCAGCAGCCTGGGCAGCTACGAGCAGTACTTC.

CDR3 region: CASSYAGRPTYTQYF. DNA for the CDR3: TGTGCCAGCAGTTACGCGGGCCGACCTACGTATACGCAGTATTTT. V gene TRBV6-5 combines with J gene TRBJ2-3; possibly TRBD2 for D (5 bases). Germline V gene sequence: CDR1 MNHEY, CDR2 SVGAGI. The CDR3 runs to 15 residues. The V gene lost 2 bases and the J gene lost 7 bases, with 16 bases spanning the gap.

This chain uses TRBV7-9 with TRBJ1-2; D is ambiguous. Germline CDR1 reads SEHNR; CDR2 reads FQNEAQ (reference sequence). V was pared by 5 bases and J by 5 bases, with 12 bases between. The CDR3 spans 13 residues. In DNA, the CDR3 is TGTGCCAGCAGCACGCAAAGAGAATATGGCTACACCTTC. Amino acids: CASSTQREYGYTF.

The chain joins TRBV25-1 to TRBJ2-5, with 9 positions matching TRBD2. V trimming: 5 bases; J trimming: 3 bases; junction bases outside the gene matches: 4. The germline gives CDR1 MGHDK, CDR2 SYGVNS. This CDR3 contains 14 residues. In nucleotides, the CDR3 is TGTGCCAGCAGTAAGCGGACTAGCGAAGAGACCCAGTACTTC. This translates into CASSKRTSEETQYF.

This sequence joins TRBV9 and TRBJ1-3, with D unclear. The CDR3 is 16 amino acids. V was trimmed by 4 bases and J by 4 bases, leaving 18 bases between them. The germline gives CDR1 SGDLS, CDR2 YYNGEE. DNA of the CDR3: TGTGCCAGCAGCCCACGCGGGGAGGCCTGGGGAAACACCATATATTTT. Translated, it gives CASSPRGEAWGNTIYF.

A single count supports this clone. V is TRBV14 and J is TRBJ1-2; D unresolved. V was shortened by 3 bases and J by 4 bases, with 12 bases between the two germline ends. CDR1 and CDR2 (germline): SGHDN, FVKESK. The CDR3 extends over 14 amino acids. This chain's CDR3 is CASSQGTPSYGYTF. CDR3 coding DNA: TGTGCCAGCAGCCAGGGCACACCCAGCTATGGCTACACCTTC.

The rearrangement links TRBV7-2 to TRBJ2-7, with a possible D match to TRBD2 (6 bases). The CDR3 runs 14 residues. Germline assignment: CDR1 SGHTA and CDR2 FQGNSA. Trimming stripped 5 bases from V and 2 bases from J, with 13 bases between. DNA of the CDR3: TGTGCCAGCAGCCGGGGGTGGTTCCCCTACGAGCAGTACTTC. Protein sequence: CASSRGWFPYEQYF.

For the CDR3, the DNA is TGCGCCAGCAGCTTGGTTGGGCGCCACTCCTACGAGCAGTACTTC. This translates into CASSLVGRHSYEQYF. J is TRBJ2-7 and V is TRBV5-1; the D is unclear. With 0 bases removed from V and 0 bases from J, the gap between germline ends came to 10 bases. Looked up from germline, CDR1 is SGHRS and CDR2 is YFSETQ. The CDR3 has 15 amino acids.

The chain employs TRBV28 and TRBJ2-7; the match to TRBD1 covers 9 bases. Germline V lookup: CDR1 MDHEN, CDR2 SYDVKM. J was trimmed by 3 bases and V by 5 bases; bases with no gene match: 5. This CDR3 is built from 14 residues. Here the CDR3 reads CASSPGQGFYEQYF. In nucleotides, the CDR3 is TGTGCCAGCAGTCCGGGACAGGGTTTCTACGAGCAGTACTTC.

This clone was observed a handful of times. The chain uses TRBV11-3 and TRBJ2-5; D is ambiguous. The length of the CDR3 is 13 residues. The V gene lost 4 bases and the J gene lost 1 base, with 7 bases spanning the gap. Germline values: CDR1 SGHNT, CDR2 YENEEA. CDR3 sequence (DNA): TGTGCCAGCAGCTCTACTACCCAAGAGACCCAGTACTTC. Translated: CASSSTTQETQYF.